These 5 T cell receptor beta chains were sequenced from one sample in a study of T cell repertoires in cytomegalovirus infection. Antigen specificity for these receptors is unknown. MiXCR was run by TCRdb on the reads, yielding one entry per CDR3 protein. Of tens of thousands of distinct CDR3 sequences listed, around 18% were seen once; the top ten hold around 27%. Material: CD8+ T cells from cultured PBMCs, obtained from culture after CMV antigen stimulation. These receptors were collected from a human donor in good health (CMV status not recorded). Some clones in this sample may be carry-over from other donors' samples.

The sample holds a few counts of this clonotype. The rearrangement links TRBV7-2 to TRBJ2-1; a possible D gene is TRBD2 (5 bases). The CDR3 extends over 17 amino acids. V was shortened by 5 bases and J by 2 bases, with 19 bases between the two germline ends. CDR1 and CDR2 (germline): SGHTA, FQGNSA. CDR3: CASSRGSLRSTYNEQFF. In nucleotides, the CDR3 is TGTGCCAGCAGCAGAGGGAGCCTCCGAAGCACCTACAATGAGCAGTTCTTC.

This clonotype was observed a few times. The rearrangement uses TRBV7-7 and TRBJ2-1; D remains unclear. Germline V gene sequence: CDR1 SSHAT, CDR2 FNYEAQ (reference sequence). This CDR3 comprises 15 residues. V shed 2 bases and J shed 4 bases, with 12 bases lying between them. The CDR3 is CASSLNPLTYNEQFF. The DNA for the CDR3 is TGTGCCAGCAGCTTAAACCCACTCACTTACAATGAGCAGTTCTTC.

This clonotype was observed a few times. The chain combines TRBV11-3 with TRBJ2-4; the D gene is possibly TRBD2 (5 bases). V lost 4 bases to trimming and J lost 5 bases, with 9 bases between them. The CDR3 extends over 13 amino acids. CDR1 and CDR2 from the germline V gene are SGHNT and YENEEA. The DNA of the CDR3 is TGTGCCAGCAGCTGGAAGGGAGAAAACATTCAGTACTTC. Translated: CASSWKGENIQYF.

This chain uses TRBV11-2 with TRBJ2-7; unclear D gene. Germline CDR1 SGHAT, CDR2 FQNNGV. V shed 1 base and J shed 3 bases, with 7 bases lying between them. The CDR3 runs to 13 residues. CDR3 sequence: CASSLGLDYEQYF. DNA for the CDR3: TGTGCCAGCAGCTTAGGACTTGACTACGAGCAGTACTTC.

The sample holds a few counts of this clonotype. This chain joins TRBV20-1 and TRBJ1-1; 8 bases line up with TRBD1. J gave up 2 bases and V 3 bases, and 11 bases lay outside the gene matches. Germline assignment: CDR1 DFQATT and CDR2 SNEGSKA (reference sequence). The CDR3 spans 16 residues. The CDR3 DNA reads TGCAGTGCTAGCCCCGGACAGGGTCGGTCTAACACTGAAGCTTTCTTT. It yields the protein CSASPGQGRSNTEAFF.